Listed here are 4 T cell receptor beta chains from one sample, sequenced in a study of beta chain features in type 1 diabetes listed by TCRdb under 2018. Summary of the overall study and its limitations: A moderate but significant shortening of TCRB CDR3 length was observed in type 1 diabetes patients in all four CD4+ subsets.

Antigen specificity for these receptors is unknown. The library relied on the immunoSEQ multiplex PCR assay. The entire isolated RNA was reverse transcribed using the High Capacity cDNA Reverse Transcription Kit, and thus expressed TCRB transcripts were sequenced. Drawn from immuneACCESS, this table holds only the in-frame rearrangements with V and J called that TCRdb kept. Clones are partly lost; checked studies trace under half to an unresolved V gene and leave the rest unexplained. The sample records fewer than 300,000 clones, approximately 11% of which are singletons. Clones ranked in the top ten supply 0.017% of the sample. Sequencing was carried out using naive CD4+ T cells from blood. The sample's cell subset or site label, decoded: true naive CD4+ T cells. The receptors derive from a man aged 25 to 40 with type 1 diabetes.

The table lists this clone with a few counts. The CDR3 coding sequence is TGTGCCAGCAGCTTACCCCACAGGGGATCCTACAATGAGCAGTTCTTC. Amino acids: CASSLPHRGSYNEQFF. The chain employs TRBV11-1 and TRBJ2-1, with 7 bases fitting TRBD1. The CDR3 totals 16 residues. V lost 2 bases and J lost 1; bases outside the gene matches: 5. Germline lookup yields CDR1 SGHAT and CDR2 FQDESV (reference sequence). Combining the CDR3 with reference TRBV11-1 and TRBJ2-1 gives the whole variable domain EAEVAQSPRYKITEKSQAVAFWCDPISGHATLYWYRQILGQGPELLVQFQDESVVDDSQLPKDRFSAERLKGVDSTLKIQPAELGDSAMYLCASSLPHRGSYNEQFFGPGTRLTVL.

This clone was detected only a few times. The CDR3 nucleotides are TGCGCCAGCAGCCTGGTGGGGGCTAGCACAGATACGCAGTATTTT. Translating gives CASSLVGASTDTQYF. This sequence joins TRBV5-1 and TRBJ2-3; perhaps TRBD1 as D (6 bases). The CDR3 consists of 15 residues. Germline-derived CDR1 and CDR2 are SGHRS and YFSETQ. Trimming removed 4 bases from V and 0 bases from J, with 12 bases in between.

This clone appeared a few times. The DNA of the CDR3 is TGTGCCAGCAGTCTAGGTGACACCGGGGAGCTGTTTTTT. Translating it yields CASSLGDTGELFF. V usage is TRBV7-2 and J usage is TRBJ2-2, with D unclear. With 6 bases removed from V and 3 bases from J, the gap between germline ends came to 8 bases. This CDR3 contains 13 residues. Germline lookup yields CDR1 SGHTA and CDR2 FQGNSA.

This clone was found a few times. V gene TRBV9 combines with J gene TRBJ2-3, with 12 bases aligning to TRBD2. V shed 0 bases, J shed 4 bases, and the junction held 3 bases outside the gene matches. The length of the CDR3 is 16 residues. Germline CDR1 and CDR2: SGDLS and YYNGEE. In DNA form, the CDR3 reads TGTGCCAGCAGCGTAGCCTCTAGCGGGGGGGCAGATACGCAGTATTTT. Protein product: CASSVASSGGADTQYF. Full variable domain (missing parts from reference TRBV9 and TRBJ2-3): DSGVTQTPKHLITATGQRVTLRCSPRSGDLSVYWYQQSLDQGLQFLIQYYNGEERAKGNILERFSAQQFPDLHSELNLSSLELGDSALYFCASSVASSGGADTQYFGPGTRLTVL.